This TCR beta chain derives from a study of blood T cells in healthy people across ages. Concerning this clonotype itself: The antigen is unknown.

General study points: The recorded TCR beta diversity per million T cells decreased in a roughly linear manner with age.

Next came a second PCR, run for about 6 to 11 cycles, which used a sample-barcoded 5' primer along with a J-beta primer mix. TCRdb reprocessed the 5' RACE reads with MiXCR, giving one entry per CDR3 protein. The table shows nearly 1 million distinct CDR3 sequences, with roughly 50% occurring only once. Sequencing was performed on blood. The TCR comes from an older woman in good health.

CDR3 sequence reads: CAWGTGNTIYF. CDR3 DNA: TGTGCCTGGGGGACTGGAAACACCATATATTTT. V is TRBV30 and J is TRBJ1-3, with D unclear. The CDR3 runs to 11 residues. Trimming pared 5 bases from V and 2 bases from J, leaving 4 bases between. Germline lookup yields CDR1 GTSNPN and CDR2 SVGIG (reference sequence).